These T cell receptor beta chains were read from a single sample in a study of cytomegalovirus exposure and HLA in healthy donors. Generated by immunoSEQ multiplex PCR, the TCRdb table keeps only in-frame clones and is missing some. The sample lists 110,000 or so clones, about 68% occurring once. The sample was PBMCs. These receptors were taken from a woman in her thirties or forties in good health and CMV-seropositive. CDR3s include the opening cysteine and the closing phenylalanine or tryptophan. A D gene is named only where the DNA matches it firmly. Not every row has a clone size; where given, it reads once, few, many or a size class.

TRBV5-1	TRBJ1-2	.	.	CASSLYQGNYGYTF	TGCGCCAGCAGCTTATACCAGGGGAACTATGGCTACACCTTC
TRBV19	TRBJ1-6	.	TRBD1	CASSIEQGNSPLHF	TGTGCCAGTAGTATAGAACAGGGGAATTCACCCCTCCACTTT
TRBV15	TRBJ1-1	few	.	CATSRDPRAEAFF	TGTGCCACCAGCAGAGATCCGCGGGCTGAAGCTTTCTTT
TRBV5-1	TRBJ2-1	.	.	CASSFSREQFF	TGCGCCAGCAGCTTTTCCCGGGAGCAGTTCTTC
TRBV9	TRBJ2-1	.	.	CASSVVEGEGSEQFF	TGTGCCAGCAGCGTAGTCGAGGGGGAGGGGTCTGAGCAGTTCTTC
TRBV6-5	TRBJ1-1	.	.	CASSAGQRNTEAFF	TGTGCCAGCAGTGCCGGACAGAGGAACACTGAAGCTTTCTTT
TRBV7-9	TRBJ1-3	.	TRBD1	CASSSWDRLSGNTIYF	TGTGCCAGCAGCAGTTGGGACAGGCTCTCTGGAAACACCATATATTTT
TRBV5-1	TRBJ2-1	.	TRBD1	CASSLGTRGQGVDEQFF	TGCGCCAGCAGCTTGGGCACACGGGGACAGGGAGTTGATGAGCAGTTCTTC
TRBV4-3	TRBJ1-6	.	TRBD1	CASSQDRAQTGGLPYSPLHF	TGCGCCAGCAGCCAAGATAGGGCCCAAACAGGGGGCCTCCCTTATTCACCCCTCCACTTT
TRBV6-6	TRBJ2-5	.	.	CASSTGETQYF	TGTGCCAGCAGTACAGGCGAGACCCAGTACTTC
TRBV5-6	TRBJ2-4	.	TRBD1	CASSSQGARGRNIQYF	TGTGCCAGCAGCTCGCAGGGGGCGCGAGGGCGAAACATTCAGTACTTC
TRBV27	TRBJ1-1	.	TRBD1	CASSLHRGAPLDTEAFF	TGTGCCAGCAGTCTACACAGGGGGGCCCCCTTGGACACTGAAGCTTTCTTT
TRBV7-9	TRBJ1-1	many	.	CASSLGSTEAFF	TGTGCCAGCAGCTTAGGGAGCACTGAAGCTTTCTTT
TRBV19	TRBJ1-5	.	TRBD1	CASRTGREPQHF	TGTGCCAGTAGGACAGGGAGAGAGCCCCAGCATTTT
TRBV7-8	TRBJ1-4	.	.	CASSPGGRKLFF	TGTGCCAGCAGCCCCGGTGGCAGGAAACTGTTTTTT
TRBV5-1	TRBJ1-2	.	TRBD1	CASSLTGQGLSTGGYTF	TGCGCCAGCAGCTTGACGGGACAGGGTTTATCTACCGGTGGCTACACCTTC
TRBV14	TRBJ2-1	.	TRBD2	CASSQPGLAGSERGEQFF	TGTGCCAGCAGCCAACCCGGACTAGCGGGGTCGGAAAGAGGTGAGCAGTTCTTC
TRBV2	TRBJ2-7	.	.	CASTYFTGEQYF	TGTGCCAGCACCTATTTCACCGGCGAGCAGTACTTC
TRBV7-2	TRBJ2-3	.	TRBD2	CASSLGLAGGSSTDTQYF	TGTGCCAGCAGCTTAGGTCTAGCGGGGGGTTCTAGCACAGATACGCAGTATTTT
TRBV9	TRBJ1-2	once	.	CASSVAGEFHGYTF	TGTGCCAGCAGCGTAGCCGGGGAGTTTCATGGCTACACCTTC
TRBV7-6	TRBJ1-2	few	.	CASSLPGMYGYTF	TGTGCCAGCAGCTTACCAGGGATGTATGGCTACACCTTC
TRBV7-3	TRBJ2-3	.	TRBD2	CASSPSGSFDTQYF	TGTGCCAGCAGTCCTAGCGGGAGTTTTGATACGCAGTATTTT